The clone carrying this TCR beta chain has at least ten counts. These data come from a study of CD8 T cells in ankylosing spondylitis. TCRdb fed the 5' RACE reads into MiXCR, producing one record per CDR3 protein. The sample consists of roughly 200,000 distinct CDR3 sequences, around 24% of them appearing once. The V and J ends lost 3 bases and 0 bases respectively, with 11 bases between them. Germline lookup yields CDR1 ENHRY and CDR2 SYGVKD. This CDR3 has 15 amino acids. Source material: blood, either unsorted or a sorted T cell fraction (not recorded which). The chain uses TRBV10-3 and TRBJ1-2; D not certain. The sequence was collected from a male donor with ankylosing spondylitis or in good health (not recorded which). CDR3 region: CAISDITAANYGYTF. The CDR3 nucleotides read TGTGCCATCAGTGACATCACAGCTGCTAACTATGGCTACACCTTC.